The clone carrying this T cell receptor beta chain was seen at least ten times. Antigen specificity is unknown. This entry comes from a study of T-cell memory formation after mild COVID-19. At the level of the study: Largely donor-specific TCR clusters were found.

UMIs and sample barcodes were carried by the TCR alpha and TCR beta cDNA libraries that 5'RACE produced using constant-segment primers. TCRdb passed the 5' RACE reads through MiXCR, listing each CDR3 protein once. The data contain approximately 250,000 distinct CDR3 sequences, 15% to 19% of them seen just once; the ten biggest clones take up 2.1%. Germline V gene sequence: CDR1 SEHNR, CDR2 FQNEAQ (reference sequence). Trimming took 1 base from V and 2 from J, leaving 14 bases between them. The CDR3 runs to 16 residues. Overall study results and limits: Researchers found some responding clones in pre-infection memory, a sign that cross-reactive memory joined.

The chain recombines TRBV7-9 with TRBJ2-5; the D gene is possibly TRBD2 (5 bases). Sample: PBMCs or a T cell subset sorted from them (not recorded which). The receptor was derived from an adult woman who had mild COVID-19 (a few samples of this study predate the infection). Cell type and time point are not known. The CDR3 sequence: CASSLVGGSGQETQYF. The CDR3 nucleotides are TGTGCCAGCAGCTTAGTCGGAGGTTCCGGGCAAGAGACCCAGTACTTC.